This TCR beta chain originates from a study of blood T cell repertoires in COVID-19. As for the study in general: From the United States, Italy and Spain came samples of acute and convalescent COVID-19. From T cells, B-cell-depleted T cells, or PBMCs came the material, which was cDNA or gDNA.

V lost 4 bases, J lost 2 bases, and 6 bases stayed unmatched. Germline CDR1 SEHNR, CDR2 FQNEAQ (reference sequence). The CDR3 has 15 amino acids. As handled by the study authors: Reference gene primers were amplified, and this amplification served to estimate nucleated cell counts. Measured with immunoSEQ multiplex PCR; TCRdb has only the in-frame clones, and not every one. D and trimming come from the DNA, and the V and J calls and clone size come from that table. This table holds about 210,000 clones, less than 90% found once. The sequenced sample consisted of peripheral blood. The gene calls are TRBV7-9 and TRBJ2-3, with TRBD1 identical over 7 bases. The receptor was isolated from a man aged 65 to 79 with acute or convalescent COVID-19. CDR3 DNA: TGTGCCAGCAGCTCCCTGACAGGGTTCACAGATACGCAGTATTTT. This sequence encodes CASSSLTGFTDTQYF.